Relative to its sample, the clone carrying this TCR delta chain is medium-sized. The sample contains more than one DNA sequence encoding this CDR3. The data belong to a study of gamma-delta T cells after stem cell transplantation. The CDR3 is made up of 17 amino acids. V was clipped by 3 bases and J by 1 base, with 20 bases between them. Germline loops: CDR1 GEAIGNYY, CDR2 EKD. TCRdb re-called clones from the RT-PCR reads using CATT. This sample has under 3,000 delta-chain clones; 5.6% occur once, and the top ten carry around 27%. Source material: gamma-delta T cells. The chain links TRDV2 to TRDJ1; the D gene is possibly TRDD3 (6 bases). The clonotype comes from a human donor. It is not recorded whose cells these are; they may come from a transplant donor. The CDR3 DNA reads TGTGCCTGTGACGCTTTAGTGGGGGCCCCCTCCACCGATAAACTCATCTTT. This encodes CACDALVGAPSTDKLIF.